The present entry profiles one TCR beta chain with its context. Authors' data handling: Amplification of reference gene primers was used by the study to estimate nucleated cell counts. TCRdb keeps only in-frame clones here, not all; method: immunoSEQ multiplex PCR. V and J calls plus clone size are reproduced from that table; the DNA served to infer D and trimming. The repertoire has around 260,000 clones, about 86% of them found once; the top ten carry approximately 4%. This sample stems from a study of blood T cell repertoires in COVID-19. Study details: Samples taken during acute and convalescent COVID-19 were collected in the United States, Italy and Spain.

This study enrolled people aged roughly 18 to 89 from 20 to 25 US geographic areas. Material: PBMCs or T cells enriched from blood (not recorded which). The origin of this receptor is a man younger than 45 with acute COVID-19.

The CDR3 nucleotides read TGTGCCAGCAGCCAATTGACAGGGGGCTCTGGAAACACCATATATTTT. Residues: CASSQLTGGSGNTIYF. The rearrangement links TRBV14 to TRBJ1-3, with TRBD1 matching over 9 bases. Germline V CDR1 and CDR2: SGHDN, FVKESK. The CDR3 extends over 16 amino acids. V lost 2 bases to trimming and J lost 0 bases; unmatched junction nucleotides: 2.